This T cell receptor (beta chain) appears in the sequencing data of a study of blood T cell repertoires in COVID-19. In the study overall: Acute and convalescent COVID-19 specimens originated in the United States, Italy and Spain.

Clinical history as reported by participants underpinned cohort assignment. Produced via immunoSEQ multiplex PCR; TCRdb's table is partial and in-frame only. In the table there are some 150,000 clones, approximately 87% of which are singletons. The germline gives CDR1 DFQATT, CDR2 SNEGSKA (reference sequence). V trimming: 3 bases; J trimming: 4 bases; junction bases outside the gene matches: 15. CDR3 size: 18 residues. Sequencing was carried out using PBMCs or T cells enriched from blood (not recorded which). The rearrangement links TRBV20-1 to TRBJ2-5; TRBD1 matches 12 bases. This clonotype was sampled from a woman in her twenties or thirties with acute COVID-19. CDR3 region: CSASRGTGGTGGSETQYF. The CDR3 DNA follows: TGCAGTGCTAGTCGGGGGACAGGGGGCACGGGAGGATCAGAGACCCAGTACTTC.